The present TCR beta chain was sequenced within a study of regulatory T cells in long-lasting Graves disease. Overall study context: Duration of antithyroid drug therapy among newly diagnosed Graves' patients was under 3 months. Study-level findings and limits: Patients with persistent Graves' had lower TCR diversity than newly diagnosed patients. Because few samples were included, accuracy may have been lower.

With iRepertoire HTBI primers and Arm-PCR of CDR3 regions, TCR beta libraries were built. Using its own MiXCR run on the multiplex PCR reads, TCRdb lists one record per CDR3 protein. There are roughly 420,000 distinct CDR3 sequences in the sample; about 14% occur only once, and approximately 21% lies in the top ten. V lost 5 bases, J lost 6 bases, and 15 bases lay in between. The CDR3 length is 14 residues. Germline lookup yields CDR1 MNHNS and CDR2 SASEGT. This clonotype was recorded many times. Its matching antigen is unknown. Regarding time point: newly diagnosed GD, antithyroid drugs for less than 3 months. PBMCs were the source of the RNA used for TCR sequencing. The patient group derived from an endocrinology department in Xi'an, China.

The clonotype comes from a female donor with Graves disease. Sequences were derived from peripheral blood mononuclear cells (PBMCs), sampled at new diagnosis, from a patient treated with antithyroid drugs. V gene TRBV6-1 combines with J gene TRBJ2-3, with TRBD2 as a possible D gene (6 bases). This CDR3 is CASSRTMTYDTQYF. CDR3 sequence (DNA): TGTGCCAGCAGTCGGACTATGACCTATGATACGCAGTATTTT.